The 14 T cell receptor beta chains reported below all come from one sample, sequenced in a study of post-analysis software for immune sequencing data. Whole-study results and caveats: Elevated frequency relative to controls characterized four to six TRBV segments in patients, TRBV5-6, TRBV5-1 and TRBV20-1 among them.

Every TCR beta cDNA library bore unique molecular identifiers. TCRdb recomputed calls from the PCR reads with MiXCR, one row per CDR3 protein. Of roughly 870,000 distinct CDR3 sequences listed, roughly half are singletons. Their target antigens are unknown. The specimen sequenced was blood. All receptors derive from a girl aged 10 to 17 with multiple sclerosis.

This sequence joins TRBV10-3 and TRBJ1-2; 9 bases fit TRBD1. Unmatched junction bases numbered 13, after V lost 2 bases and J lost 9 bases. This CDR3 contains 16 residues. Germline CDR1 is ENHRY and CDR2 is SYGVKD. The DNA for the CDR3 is TGTGCCATCAGTGAGCTACCGGGACAGGGAATGCGAAGCTACACCTTC. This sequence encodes CAISELPGQGMRSYTF.

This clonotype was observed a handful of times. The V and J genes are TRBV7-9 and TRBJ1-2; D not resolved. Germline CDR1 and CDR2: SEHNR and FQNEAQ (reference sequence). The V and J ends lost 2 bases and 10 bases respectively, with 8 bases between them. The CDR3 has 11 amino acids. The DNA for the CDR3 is TGTGCCAGCAGCTTAATCCGGTTCTACACCTTC. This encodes CASSLIRFYTF.

CDR3 loop: CASSAPGTAFYGYTF. The CDR3 bases are TGTGCCAGCAGCGCTCCGGGGACAGCCTTCTATGGCTACACCTTC. The chain recombines TRBV12-3 or TRBV12-4 with TRBJ1-2; 7 positions match TRBD1. CDR3 size: 15 residues. The ends lost 6 bases at V and 4 bases at J; junction bases unmatched: 11.

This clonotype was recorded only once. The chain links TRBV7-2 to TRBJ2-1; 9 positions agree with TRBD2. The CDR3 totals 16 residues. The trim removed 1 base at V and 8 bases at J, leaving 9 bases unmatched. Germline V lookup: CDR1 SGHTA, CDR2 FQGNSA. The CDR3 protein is CASSLDRAGGLDEQFF. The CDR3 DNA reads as TGTGCCAGCAGCTTAGACCGCGCGGGGGGGCTGGATGAGCAGTTCTTC.

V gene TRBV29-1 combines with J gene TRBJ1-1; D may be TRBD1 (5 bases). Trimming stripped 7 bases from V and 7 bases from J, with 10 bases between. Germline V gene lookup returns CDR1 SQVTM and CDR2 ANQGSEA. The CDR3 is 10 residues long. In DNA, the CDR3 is TGCAGCGGGTTACAGGTTGAAGCTTTCTTT. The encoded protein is CSGLQVEAFF.

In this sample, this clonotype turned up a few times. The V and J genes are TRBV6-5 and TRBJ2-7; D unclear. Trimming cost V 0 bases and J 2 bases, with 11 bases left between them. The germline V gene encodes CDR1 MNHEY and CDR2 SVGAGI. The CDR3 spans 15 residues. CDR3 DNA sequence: TGTGCCAGCAGTTACTCCCCGACTGTTCCCTACGAGCAGTACTTC. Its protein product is CASSYSPTVPYEQYF.

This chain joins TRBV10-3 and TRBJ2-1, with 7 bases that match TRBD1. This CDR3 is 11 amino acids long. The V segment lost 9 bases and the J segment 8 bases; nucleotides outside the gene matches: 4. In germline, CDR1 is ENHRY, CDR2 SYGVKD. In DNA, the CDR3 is TGTGCCATGAGACAGGGCGATGAGCAGTTCTTC. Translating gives CAMRQGDEQFF.

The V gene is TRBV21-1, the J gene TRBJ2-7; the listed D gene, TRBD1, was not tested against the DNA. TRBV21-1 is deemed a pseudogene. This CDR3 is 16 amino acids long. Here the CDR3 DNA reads TGTGCCAGCAGCAAAGTATGCGACAGGGCCATCTACGAGCAGTACTTC. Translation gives CASSKVCDRAIYEQYF.

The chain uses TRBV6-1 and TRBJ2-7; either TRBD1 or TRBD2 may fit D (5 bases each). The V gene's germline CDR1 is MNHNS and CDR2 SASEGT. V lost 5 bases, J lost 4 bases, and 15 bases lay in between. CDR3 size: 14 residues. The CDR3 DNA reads TGTGCCAGCAGTAAGAGGGACCGAGGTTACGAGCAGTACTTC. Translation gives CASSKRDRGYEQYF.

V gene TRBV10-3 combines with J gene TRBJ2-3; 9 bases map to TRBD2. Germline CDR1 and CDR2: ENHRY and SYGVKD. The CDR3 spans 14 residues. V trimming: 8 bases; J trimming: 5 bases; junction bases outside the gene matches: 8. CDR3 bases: TGTGCCATCGGAGGGGGTAGCGGGAGAGATACGCAGTATTTT. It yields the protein CAIGGGSGRDTQYF.

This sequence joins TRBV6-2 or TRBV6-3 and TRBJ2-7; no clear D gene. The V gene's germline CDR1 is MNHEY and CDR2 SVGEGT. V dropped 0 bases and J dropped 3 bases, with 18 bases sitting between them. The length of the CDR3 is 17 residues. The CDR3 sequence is CASSYSPDGYPLYEQYF. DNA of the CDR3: TGTGCCAGCAGTTACTCGCCGGACGGCTACCCGCTCTACGAGCAGTACTTC.

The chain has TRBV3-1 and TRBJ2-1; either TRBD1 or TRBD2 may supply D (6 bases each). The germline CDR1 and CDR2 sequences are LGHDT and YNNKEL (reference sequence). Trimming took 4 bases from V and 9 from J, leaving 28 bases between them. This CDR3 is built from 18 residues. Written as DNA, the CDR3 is TGTGCCAGCAGCCCCTATTCCGGCGGGTCCTCGTCGGGGGCTGAGCAGTTCTTC. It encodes CASSPYSGGSSSGAEQFF.

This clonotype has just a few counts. The CDR3 protein is CASRSDRVYGYTF. CDR3 DNA: TGTGCCAGCAGATCGGACAGGGTCTATGGCTACACCTTC. This rearrangement joins TRBV6-6 to TRBJ1-2; TRBD1 matches 8 bases. Germline loops: CDR1 MNHNY, CDR2 SVGAGI (reference sequence). CDR3 size: 13 residues. V gave up 6 bases and J gave up 4 bases; unmatched junction bases: 4.

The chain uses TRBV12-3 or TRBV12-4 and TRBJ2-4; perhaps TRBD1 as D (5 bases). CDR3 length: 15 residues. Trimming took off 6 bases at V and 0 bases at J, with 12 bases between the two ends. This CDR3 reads CASRPDSLAKNIQYF. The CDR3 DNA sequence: TGTGCCAGCAGGCCCGACAGTCTAGCCAAAAACATTCAGTACTTC.